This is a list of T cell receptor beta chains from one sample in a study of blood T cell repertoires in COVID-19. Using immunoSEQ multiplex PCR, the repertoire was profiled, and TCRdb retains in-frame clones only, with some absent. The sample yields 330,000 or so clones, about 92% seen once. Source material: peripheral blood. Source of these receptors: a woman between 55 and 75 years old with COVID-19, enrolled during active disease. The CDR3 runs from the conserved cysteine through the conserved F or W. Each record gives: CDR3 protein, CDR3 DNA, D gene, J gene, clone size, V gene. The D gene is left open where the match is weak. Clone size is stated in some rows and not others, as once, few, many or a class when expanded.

CDR3aa: CASSSIAGDTDTQYF
CDR3nt: TGCGCCAGCAGCTCCATAGCGGGGGACACAGATACGCAGTATTTT
d_gene: TRBD2
j_gene: TRBJ2-3
abundance: .
v_gene: TRBV5-1

CDR3aa: CASSQGQHSNQPQHF
CDR3nt: TGCGCCAGCAGCCAAGGACAACATAGCAATCAGCCCCAGCATTTT
d_gene: .
j_gene: TRBJ1-5
abundance: .
v_gene: TRBV4-1

CDR3aa: CASSTADTGTDTQYF
CDR3nt: TGTGCCAGCAGCACAGCAGACACAGGCACAGATACGCAGTATTTT
d_gene: .
j_gene: TRBJ2-3
abundance: .
v_gene: TRBV7-9

CDR3aa: CASSFLGQGLEYGYTF
CDR3nt: TGTGCCAGCAGCTTCCTAGGACAGGGCCTGGAATATGGCTACACCTTC
d_gene: TRBD1
j_gene: TRBJ1-2
abundance: .
v_gene: TRBV7-8

CDR3aa: CAKPSRSNQPQHF
CDR3nt: TGTGCCAAGCCGAGCCGAAGCAATCAGCCCCAGCATTTT
d_gene: .
j_gene: TRBJ1-5
abundance: .
v_gene: TRBV10-3

CDR3aa: CASSPSRTTNTEAFF
CDR3nt: TGTGCCAGCAGCCCCTCGAGGACAACTAACACTGAAGCTTTCTTT
d_gene: .
j_gene: TRBJ1-1
abundance: .
v_gene: TRBV3-1/TRBV3-2

CDR3aa: CASRGPSYEQYF
CDR3nt: TGTGCCAGCAGGGGGCCGTCCTACGAGCAGTACTTC
d_gene: .
j_gene: TRBJ2-7
abundance: .
v_gene: TRBV25-1

CDR3aa: CASRWGTSAFF
CDR3nt: TGTGCCAGCAGATGGGGGACATCGGCTTTCTTT
d_gene: .
j_gene: TRBJ1-1
abundance: .
v_gene: TRBV7-9

CDR3aa: CASSVAATSGGANTGELFF
CDR3nt: TGTGCCAGCAGCGTAGCTGCGACTAGCGGGGGCGCGAACACCGGGGAGCTGTTTTTT
d_gene: TRBD2
j_gene: TRBJ2-2
abundance: .
v_gene: TRBV9

CDR3aa: CATSRDRGSDEQFF
CDR3nt: TGTGCCACCAGCAGAGATAGGGGATCGGATGAGCAGTTCTTC
d_gene: .
j_gene: TRBJ2-1
abundance: .
v_gene: TRBV15

CDR3aa: CASSQVEGNRDYDIQYF
CDR3nt: TGCGCCAGCAGCCAAGTCGAGGGGAACAGGGACTACGACATTCAGTACTTC
d_gene: .
j_gene: TRBJ2-4
abundance: .
v_gene: TRBV4-1

CDR3aa: CASSQPDGGSYEQYF
CDR3nt: TGCGCCAGCAGCCAACCCGACGGGGGATCCTACGAGCAGTACTTC
d_gene: .
j_gene: TRBJ2-7
abundance: .
v_gene: TRBV4-1

CDR3aa: CASSSTAGNTIYF
CDR3nt: TGTGCCAGCAGCTCCACCGCGGGAAACACCATATATTTT
d_gene: .
j_gene: TRBJ1-3
abundance: .
v_gene: TRBV9

CDR3aa: CASSSPGQGYEQYF
CDR3nt: TGTGCCAGCAGCTCCCCGGGACAGGGCTACGAGCAGTACTTC
d_gene: TRBD1
j_gene: TRBJ2-7
abundance: .
v_gene: TRBV9

CDR3aa: CASKGGGQAPAEAFF
CDR3nt: TGTGCCAGCAAGGGGGGGGGACAGGCCCCCGCTGAAGCTTTCTTT
d_gene: TRBD1
j_gene: TRBJ1-1
abundance: .
v_gene: TRBV3-1/TRBV3-2

CDR3aa: CASMPTTGFRETQYF
CDR3nt: TGTGCCAGCATGCCCACAACCGGGTTTAGAGAGACCCAGTACTTC
d_gene: .
j_gene: TRBJ2-5
abundance: .
v_gene: TRBV6-6

CDR3aa: CAIATGHPNQPQHF
CDR3nt: TGTGCCATTGCAACAGGCCACCCCAATCAGCCCCAGCATTTT
d_gene: .
j_gene: TRBJ1-5
abundance: .
v_gene: TRBV19

CDR3aa: CSASQPGLKKLFF
CDR3nt: TGCAGTGCTAGTCAGCCAGGGCTGAAAAAACTGTTTTTT
d_gene: .
j_gene: TRBJ1-4
abundance: .
v_gene: TRBV20-1

CDR3aa: CASSFGHTAQYF
CDR3nt: TGTGCCAGCAGCTTCGGACATACAGCCCAGTATTTT
d_gene: .
j_gene: TRBJ2-3
abundance: .
v_gene: TRBV5-6

CDR3aa: CASQMETGSSGNTIYF
CDR3nt: TGTGCCAGCCAGATGGAGACAGGGTCGTCTGGAAACACCATATATTTT
d_gene: TRBD1
j_gene: TRBJ1-3
abundance: .
v_gene: TRBV2

CDR3aa: CASSSQDRANYGYTF
CDR3nt: TGCGCCAGCAGCTCCCAGGACAGAGCTAACTATGGCTACACCTTC
d_gene: .
j_gene: TRBJ1-2
abundance: .
v_gene: TRBV5-1

CDR3aa: CASSFGQGERDEQFF
CDR3nt: TGTGCCAGCAGCTTTGGACAGGGGGAAAGGGATGAGCAGTTCTTC
d_gene: TRBD1
j_gene: TRBJ2-1
abundance: .
v_gene: TRBV11-3

CDR3aa: CASSLEGSTGELFF
CDR3nt: TGCGCCAGCAGCTTGGAGGGGTCTACCGGGGAGCTGTTTTTT
d_gene: .
j_gene: TRBJ2-2
abundance: .
v_gene: TRBV5-1

CDR3aa: CASSYGGSVEAFF
CDR3nt: TGTGCCAGCAGTTACGGGGGGTCCGTTGAAGCTTTCTTT
d_gene: .
j_gene: TRBJ1-1
abundance: .
v_gene: TRBV6-6

CDR3aa: CASSLDHSNFYGYTF
CDR3nt: TGCGCCAGCAGCTTGGACCACTCTAACTTCTATGGCTACACCTTC
d_gene: .
j_gene: TRBJ1-2
abundance: .
v_gene: TRBV5-1

CDR3aa: CASDSPGVGREKLFF
CDR3nt: TGTGCCAGCGACTCACCAGGGGTCGGGCGTGAAAAACTGTTTTTT
d_gene: .
j_gene: TRBJ1-4
abundance: .
v_gene: TRBV2

CDR3aa: CASSPIFTDTQYF
CDR3nt: TGTGCCAGCAGCCCAATTTTCACAGATACGCAGTATTTT
d_gene: .
j_gene: TRBJ2-3
abundance: .
v_gene: TRBV6-5

CDR3aa: CASSVDLHSPLHF
CDR3nt: TGTGCCAGCAGCGTAGATCTCCATTCACCCCTCCACTTT
d_gene: .
j_gene: TRBJ1-6
abundance: .
v_gene: TRBV9

CDR3aa: CASSRTGPGETQYF
CDR3nt: TGTGCCAGCAGTCGGACAGGGCCCGGAGAGACCCAGTACTTC
d_gene: TRBD1
j_gene: TRBJ2-5
abundance: few
v_gene: TRBV5-6

CDR3aa: CSASSDGYTF
CDR3nt: TGCAGTGCGAGCAGCGATGGCTACACCTTC
d_gene: .
j_gene: TRBJ1-2
abundance: .
v_gene: TRBV20-1

CDR3aa: CASSQEPGTGRNTIYF
CDR3nt: TGTGCCAGCAGCCAAGAACCCGGGACAGGGAGAAACACCATATATTTT
d_gene: TRBD1
j_gene: TRBJ1-3
abundance: .
v_gene: TRBV4-2

CDR3aa: CASSSPGTSGLQRYF
CDR3nt: TGTGCCAGCAGTTCCCCCGGGACTAGCGGACTACAGAGGTACTTC
d_gene: TRBD2
j_gene: TRBJ2-7
abundance: .
v_gene: TRBV28

CDR3aa: CSASSLTGVTEAFF
CDR3nt: TGCAGTGCTAGTAGTTTGACGGGAGTCACTGAAGCTTTCTTT
d_gene: .
j_gene: TRBJ1-1
abundance: .
v_gene: TRBV20-1

CDR3aa: CASSTNRGNTIYF
CDR3nt: TGTGCCAGTAGTACGAACAGGGGAAACACCATATATTTT
d_gene: .
j_gene: TRBJ1-3
abundance: .
v_gene: TRBV19

CDR3aa: CATSRDRWGGNEQFF
CDR3nt: TGTGCCACCAGCAGAGATAGGTGGGGAGGCAATGAGCAGTTCTTC
d_gene: .
j_gene: TRBJ2-1
abundance: few
v_gene: TRBV15

CDR3aa: CASSIGDSPQGYTF
CDR3nt: TGTGCCAGTAGTATAGGGGACAGCCCCCAGGGCTACACCTTC
d_gene: TRBD1
j_gene: TRBJ1-2
abundance: .
v_gene: TRBV19

CDR3aa: CASSPDRGLREKLFF
CDR3nt: TGTGCCAGCAGCCCGGACAGGGGGCTTCGAGAAAAACTGTTTTTT
d_gene: TRBD1
j_gene: TRBJ1-4
abundance: few
v_gene: TRBV2

CDR3aa: CASSLPGQGRLSYTF
CDR3nt: TGTGCCAGCAGTTTACCGGGACAGGGTCGTCTAAGCTACACCTTC
d_gene: TRBD1
j_gene: TRBJ1-2
abundance: .
v_gene: TRBV28

CDR3aa: CASSTQGSGANVLTF
CDR3nt: TGTGCCAGCAGCACACAGGGTTCTGGGGCCAACGTCCTGACTTTC
d_gene: .
j_gene: TRBJ2-6
abundance: .
v_gene: TRBV5-6

CDR3aa: CASSAGTGREKLFF
CDR3nt: TGCGCCAGCAGCGCGGGGACAGGGAGGGAAAAACTGTTTTTT
d_gene: TRBD1
j_gene: TRBJ1-4
abundance: .
v_gene: TRBV5-1

CDR3aa: CASSPPNTQNTEAFF
CDR3nt: TGTGCCAGCTCACCACCGAACACCCAGAACACTGAAGCTTTCTTT
d_gene: .
j_gene: TRBJ1-1
abundance: .
v_gene: TRBV18

CDR3aa: CASSYSTGRDMTNTQYF
CDR3nt: TGTGCCAGCAGTTACTCGACCGGCAGGGACATGACAAATACGCAGTATTTT
d_gene: .
j_gene: TRBJ2-3
abundance: .
v_gene: TRBV6-2/TRBV6-3

CDR3aa: CASSPQGARGYTF
CDR3nt: TGTGCCAGCAGTCCCCAGGGGGCGCGGGGCTACACCTTC
d_gene: TRBD1
j_gene: TRBJ1-2
abundance: .
v_gene: TRBV25-1

CDR3aa: CASSVAGAAGNTIYF
CDR3nt: TGTGCCAGCAGCGTAGCAGGGGCTGCTGGAAACACCATATATTTT
d_gene: .
j_gene: TRBJ1-3
abundance: .
v_gene: TRBV9

CDR3aa: CASSIDGTRGKSSEAFF
CDR3nt: TGTGCCAGTAGTATAGATGGGACCAGGGGGAAATCCTCTGAAGCTTTCTTT
d_gene: TRBD1
j_gene: TRBJ1-1
abundance: .
v_gene: TRBV19

CDR3aa: CASSNRGSLDTQYF
CDR3nt: TGTGCCAGCAGCAACCGGGGTTCCCTCGATACGCAGTATTTT
d_gene: .
j_gene: TRBJ2-3
abundance: once
v_gene: TRBV6-5

CDR3aa: CASSVRGKGTDTQYF
CDR3nt: TGCGCCAGCAGCGTGCGGGGGAAAGGCACAGATACGCAGTATTTT
d_gene: TRBD2
j_gene: TRBJ2-3
abundance: once
v_gene: TRBV5-1

CDR3aa: CASSSTSGGAYNEQFF
CDR3nt: TGTGCCAGCAGCTCTACTAGCGGGGGGGCCTACAATGAGCAGTTCTTC
d_gene: TRBD2
j_gene: TRBJ2-1
abundance: .
v_gene: TRBV7-2

CDR3aa: CASSRESGQPQHF
CDR3nt: TGTGCCAGCAGTCGCGAGAGCGGGCAGCCCCAGCATTTT
d_gene: .
j_gene: TRBJ1-5
abundance: .
v_gene: TRBV12-3/TRBV12-4

CDR3aa: CASRRQGATNEKLFF
CDR3nt: TGTGCCAGCAGGAGACAGGGGGCAACTAATGAAAAACTGTTTTTT
d_gene: TRBD1
j_gene: TRBJ1-4
abundance: once
v_gene: TRBV6-5

CDR3aa: CASSSDRGRTGELFF
CDR3nt: TGTGCCAGCAGCTCTGACAGGGGAAGGACCGGGGAGCTGTTTTTT
d_gene: TRBD1
j_gene: TRBJ2-2
abundance: .
v_gene: TRBV3-1/TRBV3-2

CDR3aa: CASSFQKIQGSPLHF
CDR3nt: TGTGCCAGCAGCTTCCAAAAAATACAGGGTTCACCCCTCCACTTT
d_gene: .
j_gene: TRBJ1-6
abundance: .
v_gene: TRBV5-6

CDR3aa: CASSWRTGGNEQYF
CDR3nt: TGCGCCAGCAGCTGGAGGACAGGGGGGAACGAGCAGTACTTC
d_gene: TRBD1
j_gene: TRBJ2-7
abundance: few
v_gene: TRBV5-1

CDR3aa: CASSSGDRVGTEAFF
CDR3nt: TGTGCCAGCAGCTCCGGGGACAGGGTTGGCACTGAAGCTTTCTTT
d_gene: TRBD1
j_gene: TRBJ1-1
abundance: .
v_gene: TRBV9

CDR3aa: CASSEQGRGRNTEAFF
CDR3nt: TGTGCCAGCAGCGAACAGGGTAGGGGTCGGAATACTGAAGCTTTCTTT
d_gene: .
j_gene: TRBJ1-1
abundance: once
v_gene: TRBV2

CDR3aa: CASSFNPEITDTQYF
CDR3nt: TGTGCCAGCAGTTTTAACCCGGAGATCACAGATACGCAGTATTTT
d_gene: .
j_gene: TRBJ2-3
abundance: medium-sized
v_gene: TRBV9

CDR3aa: CSVSSGTGYAEAFF
CDR3nt: TGCAGCGTCTCCTCCGGGACAGGTTACGCTGAAGCTTTCTTT
d_gene: TRBD1
j_gene: TRBJ1-1
abundance: once
v_gene: TRBV29-1

CDR3aa: CASSSTDRSNYGYTF
CDR3nt: TGCGCCAGCAGCTCGACGGACAGGAGCAACTATGGCTACACCTTC
d_gene: TRBD1
j_gene: TRBJ1-2
abundance: .
v_gene: TRBV5-1

CDR3aa: CAWTGEGNSPLHF
CDR3nt: TGTGCCTGGACAGGGGAGGGAAATTCACCCCTCCACTTT
d_gene: .
j_gene: TRBJ1-6
abundance: .
v_gene: TRBV30